The 10 T cell receptor beta chains in this list originate from one sample, sequenced in a study of tumor-infiltrating lymphocytes in primary liver carcinoma. Total RNA (roughly 530 ng) served as template for TCR beta cDNA synthesis primed by a constant-region primer. ARM-PCR, slightly modified, supplied the TCR beta libraries through three nested multiplex PCR rounds. Running 10 cycles apiece, the first two PCR rounds relied on TRBV1-TRBV30 forward primers together with a C-beta reverse primer. TCRdb reprocessed the multiplex PCR reads with MiXCR, giving one entry per CDR3 protein. The sample has roughly 330,000 distinct CDR3 sequences; 65% are singletons. Blood RNA came from unsorted whole blood; germline DNA was also extracted. What was sequenced was peripheral blood. These receptors originate from a man in his forties with primary liver carcinoma and hepatitis B virus infection.

The chain has TRBV7-8 and TRBJ2-7; tentative D call: TRBD1 (6 bases). This CDR3 comprises 13 residues. Trimming removed 6 bases at V and 5 bases at J, with 14 bases between. The germline V gene encodes CDR1 SGHVS and CDR2 FQNEAQ. Here the CDR3 reads CASRTQGKNEQYF. CDR3 nucleotides: TGTGCCAGCAGGACGCAGGGGAAAAACGAGCAGTACTTC. Complete variable domain (other parts from reference TRBV7-8 and TRBJ2-7): GAGVSQSPRYKVAKRGQDVALRCDPISGHVSLFWYQQALGQGPEFLTYFQNEAQLDKSGLPSDRFFAERPEGSVSTLKIQRTQQEDSAVYLCASRTQGKNEQYFGPGTRLTVT.

Comment on this clonotype: The junction shows a germline mismatch at one end, possibly a read error. The gene calls are TRBV11-3 and TRBJ2-2, with TRBD2 identical over 7 bases. Germline assignment: CDR1 SGHNT and CDR2 YENEEA. The length of the CDR3 is 19 residues. The CDR3 coding sequence is TGTGCCGGCAGCCTGACCGACCGCATTAACGGGGGGAACACCGTGGAGCTATTTTTT. This translates into CAGSLTDRINGGNTVELFF.

Notes on this clonotype: The CDR3 end shows no conserved phenylalanine or tryptophan, and so a read error is likely. The DNA is left out, because the CDR3 cannot be placed on it with certainty; the CDR3 is given as TCRdb lists it. The chain carries TRBV11-2 and TRBJ2-4; TRBD2, the table's D call, lacks a check against the DNA. From germline, CDR1 is SGHAT and CDR2 FQNNGV. Termini included, the CDR3 measures 13 amino acids. CDR3 in amino acids: CASSENRLSIPYL.

This clonotype was counted at least ten times. The V gene is TRBV4-3, the J gene TRBJ2-7; 7 bases agree with TRBD1. V dropped 3 bases and J dropped 6; count of bases not matched to a gene: 2. The germline V gene encodes CDR1 LGHNA and CDR2 YSLEER. The CDR3 length is 12 residues. The CDR3, as DNA: TGCGCCAGCAGCCAGACAGGGAGCGAGCAGTACTTC. This codes for CASSQTGSEQYF.

As regards this clonotype: An end of the junction differs from the germline gene, which may be a read error. This chain uses TRBV11-1 with TRBJ2-7, with 11 bases lining up with TRBD2. The CDR3 has 14 residues. Looked up from germline, CDR1 is SGHAT and CDR2 is FQDESV (reference sequence). The DNA of the CDR3 is TGTGCCAGTAGCTTAGCGGGAGGGCCCCACGAGCAGCACTTC. It encodes CASSLAGGPHEQHF.

This rearrangement joins TRBV11-2 to TRBJ1-1; D is uncertain. Germline V gives CDR1 SGHAT, CDR2 FQNNGV. CDR3 length: 13 amino acids. V dropped 5 bases and J dropped 3 bases, with 10 bases sitting between them. The CDR3: CASSVVWDTEAFF. Written as DNA, the CDR3 is TGTGCCAGCAGCGTAGTTTGGGACACTGAAGCTTTCTTT.

This rearrangement joins TRBV11-2 to TRBJ2-1, with TRBD1 as a possible D gene (6 bases). Between the trimmed V and J ends, which lost 5 bases and 6 bases, there was a span of 17 bases. CDR3 length: 15 residues. In germline, CDR1 is SGHAT, CDR2 FQNNGV. CDR3 in DNA: TGTGCCAGCAGCCCTGGTCAGGGGCCGGCCAATGAGCAGTTCTTC. As protein: CASSPGQGPANEQFF.

A note on this clonotype: Given a much more abundant clone one base away, this may be a read error. The chain couples TRBV4-1 to TRBJ2-3, with 7 bases lining up with TRBD1. The CDR3 totals 16 residues. The germline V gene encodes CDR1 MGHRA and CDR2 YSYEKL. V gave up 1 base and J gave up 5 bases; unmatched junction bases: 9. The CDR3 nucleotides read TGCGCCAGCAGCCAAGGTGTGTACAGGGGTAAAGATACGCAGTATTTT. It specifies CASSQGVYRGKDTQYF.

The rearrangement links TRBV28 to TRBJ2-1; D is unresolved. V lost 6 bases to trimming and J lost 7 bases, with 13 bases between them. The germline V gene has CDR1 MDHEN and CDR2 SYDVKM. The CDR3 totals 13 residues. CDR3 DNA sequence: TGTGCCAGCAGCATCGTCCGTAGGAATGAGCAGTTCTTC. Amino acid sequence: CASSIVRRNEQFF. Together with reference TRBV28 and TRBJ2-1, the CDR3 gives the full variable domain: DVKVTQSSRYLVKRTGEKVFLECVQDMDHENMFWYRQDPGLGLRLIYFSYDVKMKEKGDIPEGYSVSREKKERFSLILESASTNQTSMYLCASSIVRRNEQFFGPGTRLTVL.

A word on this clonotype: A junction end diverges from the germline sequence, so it may reflect a read error. The V and J genes are TRBV20-1 and TRBJ2-5; TRBD1 is a possible D gene (6 bases). The germline gives CDR1 DFQATT, CDR2 SNEGSKA (reference sequence). The CDR3 is 12 amino acids. DNA for the CDR3: TGCAGTGCTACCAGGGGCTCAGAGACCCGGTACTTC. Protein product: CSATRGSETRYF.